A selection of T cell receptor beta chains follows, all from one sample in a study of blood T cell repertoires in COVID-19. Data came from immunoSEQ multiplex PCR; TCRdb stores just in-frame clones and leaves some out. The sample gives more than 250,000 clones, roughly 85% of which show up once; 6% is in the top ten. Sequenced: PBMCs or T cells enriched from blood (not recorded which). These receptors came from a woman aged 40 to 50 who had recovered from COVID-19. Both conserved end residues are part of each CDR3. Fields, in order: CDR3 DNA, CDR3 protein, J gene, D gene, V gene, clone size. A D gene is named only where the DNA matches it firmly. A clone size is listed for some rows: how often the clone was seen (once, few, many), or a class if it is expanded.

CDR3 DNA: TGTGCCACCAGTGATTCTGCTCGCGGGATGCACACCGGGGAGCTGTTTTTT; CDR3 protein: CATSDSARGMHTGELFF; J gene: TRBJ2-2; D gene: .; V gene: TRBV24-1; clone size: .
CDR3 DNA: TGTGCCAGCAGTTTATCCCTAACAGGGGAATATGGCTACACCTTC; CDR3 protein: CASSLSLTGEYGYTF; J gene: TRBJ1-2; D gene: TRBD1; V gene: TRBV28; clone size: few
CDR3 DNA: TGTGCCAGCAGTTCACTGGACAGGGGGCTACATGGCTACACCTTC; CDR3 protein: CASSSLDRGLHGYTF; J gene: TRBJ1-2; D gene: TRBD1; V gene: TRBV28; clone size: .
CDR3 DNA: TGTGCCAGCTCACCAGGCTCTCTCAATGAGCAGTTCTTC; CDR3 protein: CASSPGSLNEQFF; J gene: TRBJ2-1; D gene: .; V gene: TRBV18; clone size: .
CDR3 DNA: TGTGCCAGTAGTATTGACAGGCCGGGGGAGCAGTTCTTC; CDR3 protein: CASSIDRPGEQFF; J gene: TRBJ2-1; D gene: .; V gene: TRBV19; clone size: .
CDR3 DNA: TGTGCCAGCAGCCGTCGACAGCAAGAGACCCAGTACTTC; CDR3 protein: CASSRRQQETQYF; J gene: TRBJ2-5; D gene: .; V gene: TRBV6-5; clone size: many
CDR3 DNA: TGTGCCAGCAGTGAGAGAAGTCAAGAGACCCAGTACTTC; CDR3 protein: CASSERSQETQYF; J gene: TRBJ2-5; D gene: .; V gene: TRBV6-1; clone size: .
CDR3 DNA: TGTGCCAGCAGCCTAGGTCGGGGACAGGGATTTAACTATGGCTACACCTTC; CDR3 protein: CASSLGRGQGFNYGYTF; J gene: TRBJ1-2; D gene: TRBD1; V gene: TRBV7-2; clone size: .
CDR3 DNA: TGTGCCAGCAATAGCGGGCCCGGGAGAGATACGCAGTATTTT; CDR3 protein: CASNSGPGRDTQYF; J gene: TRBJ2-3; D gene: TRBD2; V gene: TRBV28; clone size: .
CDR3 DNA: TGTGCCTCAAGCGCGGGGTTCTACGAGCAGTACTTC; CDR3 protein: CASSAGFYEQYF; J gene: TRBJ2-7; D gene: .; V gene: TRBV10-3; clone size: .
CDR3 DNA: TGTGCCAGCTCACCCCTAGGTGATACGCAGTATTTT; CDR3 protein: CASSPLGDTQYF; J gene: TRBJ2-3; D gene: .; V gene: TRBV18; clone size: .
CDR3 DNA: TGTGCCAGCAGCTTAGGGGGCCGGGACAGGAGATACAATGAGCAGTTCTTC; CDR3 protein: CASSLGGRDRRYNEQFF; J gene: TRBJ2-1; D gene: TRBD1; V gene: TRBV11-3; clone size: .
CDR3 DNA: TGTGCCAGCAGTGAAGCGCGGCTGGGGCCTAATCAGCCCCAGCATTTT; CDR3 protein: CASSEARLGPNQPQHF; J gene: TRBJ1-5; D gene: .; V gene: TRBV6-1; clone size: .
CDR3 DNA: TGTGCCAGCAGTTTATTTCGGGAGAGCCAGTACTTC; CDR3 protein: CASSLFRESQYF; J gene: TRBJ2-5; D gene: .; V gene: TRBV6-2/TRBV6-3; clone size: once
CDR3 DNA: TGTGCCAGCTCACCACCGACAGGGCGGAATTCACCCCTCCACTTT; CDR3 protein: CASSPPTGRNSPLHF; J gene: TRBJ1-6; D gene: TRBD1; V gene: TRBV18; clone size: .
CDR3 DNA: TGTGCCAGCAGCTTCACAGGGTACGAGCAGTACTTC; CDR3 protein: CASSFTGYEQYF; J gene: TRBJ2-7; D gene: .; V gene: TRBV11-2; clone size: many
CDR3 DNA: TGTGCCAGCACGGCAGGGTATGAAAAACTGTTTTTT; CDR3 protein: CASTAGYEKLFF; J gene: TRBJ1-4; D gene: .; V gene: TRBV7-9; clone size: few
CDR3 DNA: TGTGCCAGCAGTGAATGGGGCTCCACCTCGATAACAGATACGCAGTATTTT; CDR3 protein: CASSEWGSTSITDTQYF; J gene: TRBJ2-3; D gene: .; V gene: TRBV6-1; clone size: .
CDR3 DNA: TGTGCCAGCAGACGGAGCTCTGGAAACACCATATATTTT; CDR3 protein: CASRRSSGNTIYF; J gene: TRBJ1-3; D gene: .; V gene: TRBV25-1; clone size: .
CDR3 DNA: TGTGCCAGCAGCTTAGGATGGGGACTAGCGGGAGACAATGAGCAGTTCTTC; CDR3 protein: CASSLGWGLAGDNEQFF; J gene: TRBJ2-1; D gene: TRBD2; V gene: TRBV7-9; clone size: .
CDR3 DNA: TGTGCCAGCTCGCGCGGGACAGGGGTGAATCAGCCCCAGCATTTT; CDR3 protein: CASSRGTGVNQPQHF; J gene: TRBJ1-5; D gene: TRBD1; V gene: TRBV18; clone size: .
CDR3 DNA: TGTGCCAGCAGCCTTGGGACTAGCGGAGATACGCAGTATTTT; CDR3 protein: CASSLGTSGDTQYF; J gene: TRBJ2-3; D gene: TRBD2; V gene: TRBV7-9; clone size: .
CDR3 DNA: TGTGCCAGCAGCTTGGGCCAGCGGGAGAATCAAGATACGCAGTATTTT; CDR3 protein: CASSLGQRENQDTQYF; J gene: TRBJ2-3; D gene: TRBD2; V gene: TRBV5-5; clone size: .
CDR3 DNA: TGTGCCAGCACCGGGAGGGCCTACAATGAGCAGTTCTTC; CDR3 protein: CASTGRAYNEQFF; J gene: TRBJ2-1; D gene: TRBD2; V gene: TRBV6-5; clone size: .
CDR3 DNA: TGTGCCAGCAGTTACTCCTATTCCCACAATGAGCAGTTCTTC; CDR3 protein: CASSYSYSHNEQFF; J gene: TRBJ2-1; D gene: .; V gene: TRBV6-2/TRBV6-3; clone size: .
CDR3 DNA: TGTGCCTCCTCGGGGGATACGAGGTTGGACTATGGCTACACCTTC; CDR3 protein: CASSGDTRLDYGYTF; J gene: TRBJ1-2; D gene: .; V gene: TRBV19; clone size: .
CDR3 DNA: TGTGCCAGCAGCCCCGGACAAGCAACTAATGAAAAACTGTTTTTT; CDR3 protein: CASSPGQATNEKLFF; J gene: TRBJ1-4; D gene: .; V gene: TRBV3-1/TRBV3-2; clone size: .
CDR3 DNA: TGTGCCAGCTCACCAGTCGTGGAGGACTATGGCTACACCTTC; CDR3 protein: CASSPVVEDYGYTF; J gene: TRBJ1-2; D gene: .; V gene: TRBV18; clone size: .
CDR3 DNA: TGTGCCAGCCAAGACCAGACAGGAGTATACAATGAGCAGTTCTTC; CDR3 protein: CASQDQTGVYNEQFF; J gene: TRBJ2-1; D gene: .; V gene: TRBV5-4; clone size: .
CDR3 DNA: TGTGCCAGCAGCTTATCTCCAGCAACTAATGAAAAACTGTTTTTT; CDR3 protein: CASSLSPATNEKLFF; J gene: TRBJ1-4; D gene: .; V gene: TRBV7-3; clone size: .
CDR3 DNA: TGTGCCAGCAGTGAAATGGGGGGACAAGAGACCCAGTACTTC; CDR3 protein: CASSEMGGQETQYF; J gene: TRBJ2-5; D gene: .; V gene: TRBV2; clone size: .
CDR3 DNA: TGTGCCATCAGAACGGCGGGCTATTGGGATGGCTACACCTTC; CDR3 protein: CAIRTAGYWDGYTF; J gene: TRBJ1-2; D gene: .; V gene: TRBV10-3; clone size: .
CDR3 DNA: TGTGCCAGCTCACCAAAGGGCGACAGATCACAGTACTTC; CDR3 protein: CASSPKGDRSQYF; J gene: TRBJ2-7; D gene: .; V gene: TRBV18; clone size: many
CDR3 DNA: TGTGCCAGCTCCGCTGGGCGGAACACCGGGGAGCTGTTTTTT; CDR3 protein: CASSAGRNTGELFF; J gene: TRBJ2-2; D gene: .; V gene: TRBV9; clone size: medium-sized
CDR3 DNA: TGTGCCAGCAGTAACTGGGGCGAGCCCCTCCACTTT; CDR3 protein: CASSNWGEPLHF; J gene: TRBJ1-6; D gene: .; V gene: TRBV6-5; clone size: .
CDR3 DNA: TGCAGCGTTGAATTGGGACAGGGCTATGGCTACACCTTC; CDR3 protein: CSVELGQGYGYTF; J gene: TRBJ1-2; D gene: TRBD1; V gene: TRBV29-1; clone size: .
CDR3 DNA: TGTGCCTGGAGTAGGGGGCCGGGGCGTGGAGATACGCAGTATTTT; CDR3 protein: CAWSRGPGRGDTQYF; J gene: TRBJ2-3; D gene: TRBD1; V gene: TRBV30; clone size: .
CDR3 DNA: TGTGCCAGCAGTCCCCTTCAAGCGGATGAGCAGTTCTTC; CDR3 protein: CASSPLQADEQFF; J gene: TRBJ2-1; D gene: .; V gene: TRBV7-9; clone size: .
CDR3 DNA: TGCGCCAGCAGCCAAGAGCGGGATTCCTACGAGCAGTACTTC; CDR3 protein: CASSQERDSYEQYF; J gene: TRBJ2-7; D gene: .; V gene: TRBV4-3; clone size: .
CDR3 DNA: TGTGCCAGCAGCTTAGGAGGTTCAGATACGCAGTATTTT; CDR3 protein: CASSLGGSDTQYF; J gene: TRBJ2-3; D gene: .; V gene: TRBV7-2; clone size: .
CDR3 DNA: TGTGCCAGCTCACCACCCCCGGGACTTCAAGAGACCCAGTACTTC; CDR3 protein: CASSPPPGLQETQYF; J gene: TRBJ2-5; D gene: .; V gene: TRBV18; clone size: .
CDR3 DNA: TGTGCCAGCAGCCCCGGGATAAACAATGAGCAGTTCTTC; CDR3 protein: CASSPGINNEQFF; J gene: TRBJ2-1; D gene: .; V gene: TRBV7-9; clone size: .
CDR3 DNA: TGTGCCAGCAGTGGCGGGACAGCGTACGAGCAGTACTTC; CDR3 protein: CASSGGTAYEQYF; J gene: TRBJ2-7; D gene: .; V gene: TRBV27; clone size: .
CDR3 DNA: TGTGCCAGCAGCGTTACACAGGGGGACGAGCAGTACTTC; CDR3 protein: CASSVTQGDEQYF; J gene: TRBJ2-7; D gene: TRBD1; V gene: TRBV9; clone size: few
CDR3 DNA: TGTGCCAGCAGCGACAAGGGACTAGCGGGAGGGGAGCAGTTCTTC; CDR3 protein: CASSDKGLAGGEQFF; J gene: TRBJ2-1; D gene: TRBD2; V gene: TRBV7-3; clone size: .
CDR3 DNA: TGTGCCAGCAGCCCATACATGAACACTGAAGCTTTCTTT; CDR3 protein: CASSPYMNTEAFF; J gene: TRBJ1-1; D gene: .; V gene: TRBV7-8; clone size: .
CDR3 DNA: TGTGCCAGCAGTTTTTTGGAGGGTGGTGCGGCCAACTATGGCTACACCTTC; CDR3 protein: CASSFLEGGAANYGYTF; J gene: TRBJ1-2; D gene: .; V gene: TRBV28; clone size: .
CDR3 DNA: TGTGCCAGCAGCGAGGGAGGGGCGGTGGGACGGAGCGAGCAGTACTTC; CDR3 protein: CASSEGGAVGRSEQYF; J gene: TRBJ2-7; D gene: TRBD2; V gene: TRBV9; clone size: .
CDR3 DNA: TGTGCCTGGAGGGAGGGGACAGGGTCCTACAATGAGCAGTTCTTC; CDR3 protein: CAWREGTGSYNEQFF; J gene: TRBJ2-1; D gene: TRBD1; V gene: TRBV30; clone size: few
CDR3 DNA: TGTGCCAGCAGCGTACAGGGTGAGGAACTGTTTTTT; CDR3 protein: CASSVQGEELFF; J gene: TRBJ1-4; D gene: .; V gene: TRBV2; clone size: .
CDR3 DNA: TGCGCCAGCAGCCAAGACTGGCGCGTTTCTAGCGGGACTTGGAATGAGCAGTTCTTC; CDR3 protein: CASSQDWRVSSGTWNEQFF; J gene: TRBJ2-1; D gene: TRBD2; V gene: TRBV4-3; clone size: .
CDR3 DNA: TGTGCCAGCAGTTACAGGAGATCCTCTGGGGCCAACGTCCTGACTTTC; CDR3 protein: CASSYRRSSGANVLTF; J gene: TRBJ2-6; D gene: .; V gene: TRBV6-6; clone size: .
CDR3 DNA: TGCGCCAGCACTGAACTAGCGGGAGCCGTCGGGGAGCTGTTTTTT; CDR3 protein: CASTELAGAVGELFF; J gene: TRBJ2-2; D gene: TRBD2; V gene: TRBV10-2; clone size: once
CDR3 DNA: TGTGCCAGCACCCCCGGGGCAGGGGGAAATTCACCCCTCCACTTT; CDR3 protein: CASTPGAGGNSPLHF; J gene: TRBJ1-6; D gene: TRBD1; V gene: TRBV25-1; clone size: .
CDR3 DNA: TGTGCCAGCAGTGCTGCACAGGCCTCTGGAAACACCATATATTTT; CDR3 protein: CASSAAQASGNTIYF; J gene: TRBJ1-3; D gene: .; V gene: TRBV25-1; clone size: .
CDR3 DNA: TGTGCCATCATGTCTAGCGGAGATTCCTACAATGAGCAGTTCTTC; CDR3 protein: CAIMSSGDSYNEQFF; J gene: TRBJ2-1; D gene: TRBD2; V gene: TRBV10-3; clone size: .
CDR3 DNA: TGTGCCAGTAGTGGGACTAGCGGCACCGGGGAGCTGTTTTTT; CDR3 protein: CASSGTSGTGELFF; J gene: TRBJ2-2; D gene: TRBD2; V gene: TRBV19; clone size: .
CDR3 DNA: TGTGCCAGCAGTCGAATGACAGCTACCCTCGAAGCTTTCTTT; CDR3 protein: CASSRMTATLEAFF; J gene: TRBJ1-1; D gene: .; V gene: TRBV6-5; clone size: .
CDR3 DNA: TGTGCCAGCAAAGAGTCCTCGGTTCCCGGGGAGCTGTTTTTT; CDR3 protein: CASKESSVPGELFF; J gene: TRBJ2-2; D gene: .; V gene: TRBV14; clone size: .
CDR3 DNA: TGTGCCAGCAGTTTACTATGGGGCTCGGAGACCCAGTACTTC; CDR3 protein: CASSLLWGSETQYF; J gene: TRBJ2-5; D gene: .; V gene: TRBV27; clone size: .